One and the same sample provided the 32 T cell receptor beta chains below, sequenced in a study of cytomegalovirus exposure and HLA in healthy donors. Amplification used 60 Vbeta primers and 13 Jbeta primers. Libraries were prepared by immunoSEQ multiplex PCR; TCRdb keeps only in-frame clonotypes and omits some of them. The profile shows tens of thousands of clones, approximately 68% of them singletons. Specimen: PBMCs. The origin of the receptors is a man between 25 and 39 years old in good health and CMV-seronegative.

The chain couples TRBV10-1 to TRBJ2-3, with D maybe TRBD2 (6 bases). The V end was cut by 5 bases, the J end by 6 bases, with 18 bases between. This CDR3 spans 15 amino acids. Germline V gene data show CDR1 as WNHNN and CDR2 as SYGVQD (reference sequence). Here the CDR3 reads CASSLTLESGDTQYF. Written as DNA, the CDR3 is TGCGCCAGCAGTCTGACACTAGAGAGCGGGGATACGCAGTATTTT.

This clone was counted between two and nine times. This chain's CDR3 is CASHTSTGGNSYEQYF. The CDR3 DNA reads as TGTGCCAGCCACACATCTACCGGGGGGAATTCCTACGAGCAGTACTTC. This chain uses TRBV7-9 with TRBJ2-7; 7 positions match TRBD2. Trimming took 8 bases from V and 1 from J; bases not matched to a gene: 14. The CDR3 length is 16 residues. Germline V lookup: CDR1 SEHNR, CDR2 FQNEAQ (reference sequence). Full variable domain (rest looked up from reference TRBV7-9 and TRBJ2-7): DTGVSQNPRHKITKRGQNVTFRCDPISEHNRLYWYRQTLGQGPEFLTYFQNEAQLEKSRLLSDRFSAERPKGSFSTLEIQRTEQGDSAMYLCASHTSTGGNSYEQYFGPGTRLTVT.

CDR3 DNA sequence: TGTGCCAGCAGCTTAGGGCCCGGGGAGGGGAACTACGAGCAGTACTTC. Protein sequence: CASSLGPGEGNYEQYF. V gene TRBV7-9 combines with J gene TRBJ2-7; TRBD2 aligns across 7 bases. The germline gives CDR1 SEHNR, CDR2 FQNEAQ (reference sequence). The CDR3 contains 16 residues. J gave up 3 bases and V 1 base, and 9 bases lay outside the gene matches.

The rearrangement joins TRBV4-2 to TRBJ1-4; 7 bases line up with TRBD1. V was clipped by 2 bases and J by 4 bases; unmatched bases: 4. This CDR3 has 15 residues. Germline V gene sequence: CDR1 LGHNA, CDR2 YNFKEQ. The CDR3 sequence is CASSQRGQINEKLFF. In DNA, the CDR3 is TGTGCCAGCAGCCAAAGGGGACAGATTAATGAAAAACTGTTTTTT.

This clone appeared a single time. The genes are TRBV27 and TRBJ1-2; tentative D call: TRBD1 (5 bases). The ends were cut back, 3 bases at V and 4 bases at J, with 12 bases in the middle. Germline V lookup: CDR1 MNHEY, CDR2 SMNVEV (reference sequence). CDR3 size: 14 residues. CDR3 sequence: CASSFSRASYGYTF. The CDR3 DNA reads TGTGCCAGCAGTTTTAGCAGGGCAAGCTATGGCTACACCTTC.

The chain couples TRBV6-1 to TRBJ2-7; D perhaps matches TRBD1 (6 bases). V dropped 2 bases and J dropped 3 bases, with 14 bases sitting between them. The CDR3 consists of 15 residues. Germline V lookup: CDR1 MNHNS, CDR2 SASEGT. CDR3 sequence reads: CASSEPGAVDYEQYF. In DNA, the CDR3 is TGTGCCAGCAGTGAACCAGGGGCGGTTGACTACGAGCAGTACTTC.

In this sample, this clone turned up a few times. The chain employs TRBV10-1 and TRBJ1-1, with D tentatively TRBD1 (6 bases). The length of the CDR3 is 13 residues. Germline V gene data show CDR1 as WNHNN and CDR2 as SYGVQD (reference sequence). V was trimmed by 5 bases and J by 6 bases, leaving 13 bases between them. The chain's CDR3 is CASSPLGASEAFF. In nucleotides, the CDR3 is TGCGCCAGCAGTCCCCTGGGGGCTTCTGAAGCTTTCTTT.

The J gene is TRBJ2-1, the V gene TRBV30; TRBD2 matches 8 bases. V trimming: 4 bases; J trimming: 6 bases; junction bases outside the gene matches: 8. Per the germline V gene, CDR1 is GTSNPN and CDR2 is SVGIG (reference sequence). The CDR3 totals 14 residues. CDR3 loop: CAWTSGSGANEQFF. The CDR3 DNA follows: TGTGCCTGGACCAGCGGGAGTGGGGCCAATGAGCAGTTCTTC. The entire variable domain, with the rest obtained from reference TRBV30 and TRBJ2-1, is as follows: SQTIHQWPATLVQPVGSPLSLECTVEGTSNPNLYWYRQAAGRGLQLLFYSVGIGQISSEVPQNLSASRPQDRQFILSSKKLLLSDSGFYLCAWTSGSGANEQFFGPGTRLTVL.

This clone has more than one count but fewer than ten. V is TRBV19 and J is TRBJ1-1; D gene ambiguous. V was cut by 0 bases and J by 1 base, with 6 bases left in between. From germline, CDR1 is LNHDA and CDR2 SQIVND (reference sequence). This CDR3 is 14 amino acids long. The DNA for the CDR3 is TGTGCCAGTAGTATAGAGGCTAGGAACACTGAAGCTTTCTTT. Translated, it gives CASSIEARNTEAFF.

The gene calls are TRBV7-2 and TRBJ2-3; 8 bases agree with TRBD2. The germline CDR1 and CDR2 sequences are SGHTA and FQGNSA. J lost 8 bases, V lost 3 bases, and 13 bases had no gene match. The CDR3 covers 16 residues. CDR3 sequence (DNA): TGTGCCAGCAGCTTTCCCGGGAGGGCCCGCCGGGGTACGCAGTATTTT. Protein: CASSFPGRARRGTQYF.

The rearrangement links TRBV27 to TRBJ1-1; tentative D call: TRBD1 (6 bases). Germline V gene data show CDR1 as MNHEY and CDR2 as SMNVEV (reference sequence). The CDR3 covers 14 residues. V was cut by 5 bases and J by 7 bases, with 17 bases left in between. The DNA for the CDR3 is TGTGCCAGCAGTATCCCCAACAGGGTCGGTGAAGCTTTCTTT. It yields the protein CASSIPNRVGEAFF.

The genes are TRBV6-5 and TRBJ2-7, with 10 bases identical to TRBD2. Germline trimming cut 7 bases from V and 6 bases from J; bases unmatched to any gene: 12. This CDR3 spans 15 amino acids. Per germline, CDR1 MNHEY and CDR2 SVGAGI. CDR3 sequence: CASKLSSGSFLEQYF. The CDR3 bases are TGTGCCAGCAAGCTTTCTAGCGGGAGCTTCCTCGAGCAGTACTTC.

The chain couples TRBV5-4 to TRBJ2-7; 7 positions match TRBD2. The germline V gene has CDR1 SGHNT and CDR2 YYREEE (reference sequence). The V gene end was trimmed by 4 bases and the J gene end by 5 bases; junction bases not matched to a gene: 12. CDR3 size: 15 residues. CDR3 loop: CASSPATSPAHEQYF. CDR3 in DNA: TGTGCCAGCAGCCCTGCGACTAGCCCGGCCCACGAGCAGTACTTC.

The rearrangement joins TRBV29-1 to TRBJ2-6; D perhaps matches TRBD2 (5 bases). Trimming cost V 4 bases and J 4 bases, with 14 bases left between them. Germline loops: CDR1 SQVTM, CDR2 ANQGSEA. The CDR3 length is 15 residues. The CDR3 loop reads CSVVVRAGGANVLTF. The DNA of the CDR3 is TGCAGCGTTGTAGTGAGGGCTGGGGGGGCCAACGTCCTGACTTTC.

This clone appeared a few times. The V call is TRBV10-3, the J call TRBJ2-7, with TRBD1 identical over 8 bases. The CDR3 spans 14 residues. Germline trimming cut 5 bases from V and 1 base from J; bases unmatched to any gene: 4. CDR1 is ENHRY and CDR2 is SYGVKD in the germline V gene. This CDR3 reads CAISKDRESYEQYF. The CDR3 nucleotides are TGTGCCATCAGTAAGGACAGGGAGTCCTACGAGCAGTACTTC.

The rearrangement uses TRBV9 and TRBJ1-1; the D gene is possibly TRBD1 (5 bases). Germline V gene sequence: CDR1 SGDLS, CDR2 YYNGEE. V lost 4 bases and J lost 1, with 11 bases in between. The CDR3 runs 14 residues. CDR3 sequence: CASSPRQGNTEAFF. The CDR3 coding sequence is TGTGCCAGCAGCCCCCGGCAGGGGAACACTGAAGCTTTCTTT.

In this sample, this clone turned up once. V usage is TRBV14 and J usage is TRBJ2-7, with D unresolved. With 0 bases removed from V and 9 bases from J, the gap between germline ends came to 9 bases. The CDR3 is 12 residues long. The V gene's germline CDR1 is SGHDN and CDR2 FVKESK. CDR3 nucleotide sequence: TGTGCCAGCAGCCAAGAGGAGACGACGCAGTACTTC. Its translation: CASSQEETTQYF.

This clone was counted only a few times. The V and J genes are TRBV25-1 and TRBJ2-2, with 11 positions matching TRBD2. The V gene's germline CDR1 is MGHDK and CDR2 SYGVNS. The CDR3 contains 14 residues. Trimming at V came to 4 bases and at J to 7 bases, leaving 2 bases not matched to a gene. Written as DNA, the CDR3 is TGTGCCAGCAGTGGGCTAGCGGGAGGCGGGGAGCTGTTTTTT. Protein: CASSGLAGGGELFF. The full variable domain, rest sourced from reference TRBV25-1 and TRBJ2-2, is EADIYQTPRYLVIGTGKKITLECSQTMGHDKMYWYQQDPGMELHLIHYSYGVNSTEKGDLSSESTVSRIRTEHFPLTLESARPSHTSQYLCASSGLAGGGELFFGEGSRLTVL.

This sequence joins TRBV10-3 and TRBJ1-2; D gene ambiguous. The CDR3 contains 12 residues. CDR1 and CDR2 from the germline V gene are ENHRY and SYGVKD. The V and J ends lost 3 bases and 0 bases respectively, with 2 bases between them. CDR3 protein: CAISDTNYGYTF. The CDR3 nucleotides are TGTGCCATCAGTGACACTAACTATGGCTACACCTTC.

The rearrangement links TRBV18 to TRBJ2-2, with D tentatively TRBD1 (6 bases). Germline-derived CDR1 and CDR2 are KGHSH and LQKENI. The V end lost 3 bases, the J end lost 0 bases, and 11 bases lay between the germline ends. The CDR3 spans 16 residues. CDR3 amino acids: CASSPTGATNTGELFF. CDR3 DNA sequence: TGTGCCAGCTCACCGACAGGAGCTACGAACACCGGGGAGCTGTTTTTT.

V gene TRBV25-1 combines with J gene TRBJ2-6; D possibly corresponds to TRBD2 (7 bases). The ends were cut back, 3 bases at V and 4 bases at J, with 13 bases in the middle. The germline V gene has CDR1 MGHDK and CDR2 SYGVNS. The CDR3 is made up of 16 amino acids. The CDR3 DNA is TGTGCCAGCAGTGAGGCCGGGGGGCTCGGGGCCAACGTCCTGACTTTC. This codes for CASSEAGGLGANVLTF.

This chain joins TRBV6-1 and TRBJ1-1; D is perhaps TRBD1 (6 bases). The CDR3 has 14 residues. Trimming took off 7 bases at V and 6 bases at J, with 18 bases between the two ends. CDR1 MNHNS and CDR2 SASEGT come from the germline V gene. CDR3 loop: CASINELQGAEAFF. The CDR3 coding sequence is TGTGCCAGCATTAACGAATTACAGGGAGCTGAAGCTTTCTTT.

This clone was seen only a few times. The genes are TRBV5-1 and TRBJ2-5; 7 bases are shared with TRBD2. CDR1 SGHRS and CDR2 YFSETQ come from the germline V gene. This CDR3 comprises 15 residues. The V segment lost 5 bases and the J segment 2 bases; nucleotides outside the gene matches: 9. The CDR3 sequence is CASSAASGSQETQYF. Written as DNA, the CDR3 is TGCGCCAGCAGTGCGGCTAGCGGCTCTCAAGAGACCCAGTACTTC.

The genes are TRBV14 and TRBJ1-2, with TRBD1 matching over 10 bases. V was clipped by 4 bases and J by 8 bases; unmatched bases: 4. There are 13 residues in the CDR3. In germline, CDR1 is SGHDN, CDR2 FVKESK. CDR3 bases: TGTGCCAGCAGCCGGAGGACAGGGGGAGGCTACACCTTC. Its translation is CASSRRTGGGYTF.

The V and J genes are TRBV25-1 and TRBJ1-6; D ambiguous. CDR1 and CDR2 from the germline V gene are MGHDK and SYGVNS. Trimming cost V 6 bases and J 10 bases, with 19 bases left between them. This CDR3 region has 15 residues. The CDR3 DNA sequence: TGTGCCAGCAGCCCTCCGGACGGGAATGGATCACCCCTCCACTTT. Translated, it gives CASSPPDGNGSPLHF.

This chain uses TRBV5-1 with TRBJ2-4; no reliable D call. Trimming shortened V by 0 bases and J by 0 bases, and 10 bases separated the two germline ends. The CDR3 contains 16 residues. Germline V gives CDR1 SGHRS, CDR2 YFSETQ. The CDR3 nucleotides are TGCGCCAGCAGCTTGGAGGCAGGTCTAGCCAAAAACATTCAGTACTTC. It specifies CASSLEAGLAKNIQYF. The complete variable domain, with remaining parts taken from reference TRBV5-1 and TRBJ2-4, reads KAGVTQTPRYLIKTRGQQVTLSCSPISGHRSVSWYQQTPGQGLQFLFEYFSETQRNKGNFPGRFSGRQFSNSRSEMNVSTLELGDSALYLCASSLEAGLAKNIQYFGAGTRLSVL.

The chain links TRBV6-5 to TRBJ2-1; tentative D call: TRBD2 (6 bases). The germline V gene has CDR1 MNHEY and CDR2 SVGAGI. The V end lost 1 base, the J end lost 6 bases, and 10 bases lay between the germline ends. CDR3 size: 14 residues. CDR3 sequence (DNA): TGTGCCAGCAGTTACTTTGCGGGAAGCAATGAGCAGTTCTTC. Its translation is CASSYFAGSNEQFF.

The chain combines TRBV6-6 with TRBJ2-7; a weak D match, TRBD1 (6 bases). V was cut by 6 bases and J by 6 bases, with 15 bases left in between. The germline gives CDR1 MNHNY, CDR2 SVGAGI (reference sequence). This CDR3 contains 13 residues. In DNA, the CDR3 is TGTGCCAGCAGGGGAGACAGGCACGGCGAGCAGTACTTC. Translating it yields CASRGDRHGEQYF.

The rearrangement links TRBV30 to TRBJ2-7; 10 positions match TRBD1. CDR1 and CDR2 (germline): GTSNPN, SVGIG (reference sequence). Trimming at V came to 1 base and at J to 0 bases, leaving 3 bases not matched to a gene. The CDR3 runs 15 residues. CDR3 region: CAWSEWTGGSYEQYF. The CDR3 DNA reads TGTGCCTGGAGTGAGTGGACAGGGGGCTCCTACGAGCAGTACTTC.

The chain uses TRBV11-2 and TRBJ2-1; D perhaps matches TRBD2 (5 bases). Trimming pared 3 bases from V and 7 bases from J, leaving 13 bases between. CDR3 size: 14 residues. Germline CDR1 and CDR2: SGHAT and FQNNGV. The CDR3 protein is CASSFENRGNEQFF. CDR3 in DNA: TGTGCCAGCAGCTTTGAGAACAGAGGGAATGAGCAGTTCTTC.

The chain has TRBV4-2 and TRBJ2-7; tentatively, D is TRBD2 (6 bases). The germline V gene has CDR1 LGHNA and CDR2 YNFKEQ. V was cut by 0 bases and J by 4 bases, with 13 bases left in between. The CDR3 has 15 residues. CDR3 in amino acids: CASSQERESAYEQYF. The CDR3 DNA is TGTGCCAGCAGCCAAGAACGGGAGTCGGCGTACGAGCAGTACTTC.

This chain uses TRBV21-1 with TRBJ2-5; TRBD2, as called in the table, went unchecked against the DNA. TRBV21-1 is a pseudogene. This CDR3 is built from 17 residues. CDR3 in DNA: TGTGCCAGCAGCAAAAGGGGCCGGGACTCCGTTGGGGAGACCCAGTACTTC. Translated: CASSKRGRDSVGETQYF.